These 5 T cell receptor beta chains share one sample of origin, sequenced in a study of blood T cell repertoires in COVID-19. Profiling relied on immunoSEQ multiplex PCR, and the TCRdb table lists in-frame clones only, not all of them. Counted here are 95,000 to 100,000 clones, 82% occurring once; the ten biggest clones make up less than 11%. Sequences were obtained from peripheral blood. These TCRs come from a man between 70 and 80 years old with acute or convalescent COVID-19.

The chain combines TRBV6-2 or TRBV6-3 with TRBJ1-1, with D possibly matching TRBD1 (6 bases). Trimming removed 1 base from V and 1 base from J, with 16 bases in between. The CDR3 has 17 amino acids. Per the germline V gene, CDR1 is MNHEY and CDR2 is SVGEGT. The CDR3 protein is CASSYFLQGATNTEAFF. The CDR3 DNA sequence: TGTGCCAGCAGTTACTTTCTACAGGGAGCTACGAACACTGAAGCTTTCTTT.

J is TRBJ2-1 and V is TRBV5-6; 10 bases are a match to TRBD1. Germline V CDR1 and CDR2: SGHDT, YYEEEE. The CDR3 spans 19 residues. With 3 bases clipped from V and 5 bases from J, the junction kept 17 bases outside the gene matches. CDR3: CASSSSGQGFISRNNEQFF. The CDR3 region has the DNA TGTGCCAGCAGCTCTTCGGGACAGGGGTTTATTTCACGGAACAATGAGCAGTTCTTC.

V is TRBV27 and J is TRBJ2-1; the D is unclear. Germline V gene data show CDR1 as MNHEY and CDR2 as SMNVEV (reference sequence). CDR3 length: 14 residues. Trimming shortened V by 7 bases and J by 3 bases, and 13 bases separated the two germline ends. DNA for the CDR3: TGTGCCAGCACCCGAGATGCAGGCTACAATGAGCAGTTCTTC. This sequence encodes CASTRDAGYNEQFF.

This rearrangement joins TRBV6-5 to TRBJ1-2, with D perhaps matching TRBD1 (6 bases). CDR3 length: 14 amino acids. The V and J ends lost 4 bases and 2 bases respectively, with 11 bases between them. CDR1 MNHEY and CDR2 SVGAGI come from the germline V gene. CDR3 coding DNA: TGTGCCAGCAGTTCCACCGGGACAAACTATGGCTACACCTTC. This sequence encodes CASSSTGTNYGYTF.

This clone was seen only a few times. This rearrangement joins TRBV30 to TRBJ1-5; possibly TRBD1 for D (5 bases). There are 14 residues in the CDR3. V was shortened by 0 bases and J by 5 bases, with 11 bases between the two germline ends. Germline values: CDR1 GTSNPN, CDR2 SVGIG (reference sequence). DNA for the CDR3: TGTGCCTGGAGTGTAAAACAGGATTATCAGCCCCAGCATTTT. Amino acid sequence: CAWSVKQDYQPQHF.